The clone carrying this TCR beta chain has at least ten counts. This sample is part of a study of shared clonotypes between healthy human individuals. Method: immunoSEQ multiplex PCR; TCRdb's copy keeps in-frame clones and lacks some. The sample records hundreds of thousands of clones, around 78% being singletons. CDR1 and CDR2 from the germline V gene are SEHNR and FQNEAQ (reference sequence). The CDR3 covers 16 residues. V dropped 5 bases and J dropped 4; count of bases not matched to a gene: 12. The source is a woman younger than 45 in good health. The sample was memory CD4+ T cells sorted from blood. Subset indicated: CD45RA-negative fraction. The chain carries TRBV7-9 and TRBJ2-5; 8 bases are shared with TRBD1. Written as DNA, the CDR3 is TGTGCCAGCAGCCCCCCCCAGGACAGGGCTGCAGAGACCCAGTACTTC. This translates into CASSPPQDRAAETQYF.